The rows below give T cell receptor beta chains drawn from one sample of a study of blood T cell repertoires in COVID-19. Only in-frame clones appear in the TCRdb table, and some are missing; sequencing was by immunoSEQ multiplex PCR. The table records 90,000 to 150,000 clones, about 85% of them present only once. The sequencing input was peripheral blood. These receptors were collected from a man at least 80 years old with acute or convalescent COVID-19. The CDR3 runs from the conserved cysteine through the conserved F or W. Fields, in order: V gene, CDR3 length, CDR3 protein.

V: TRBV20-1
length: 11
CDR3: CSARESGHAFF

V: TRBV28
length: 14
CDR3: CASSLQGVGNTIYF

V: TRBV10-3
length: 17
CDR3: CAISESKGLGGYNEQFF

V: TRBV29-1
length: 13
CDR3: CSAETGGNEKLFF

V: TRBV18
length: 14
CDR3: CASSPGTGDYEQYF

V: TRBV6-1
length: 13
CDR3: CASSDQFDTEAFF

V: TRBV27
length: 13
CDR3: CASSWAGPSEQYF

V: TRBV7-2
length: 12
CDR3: CASSFRRGGAFF

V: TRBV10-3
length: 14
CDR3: CAISERAENTEAFF

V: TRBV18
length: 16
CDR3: CASSPDQAGKNSPLHF

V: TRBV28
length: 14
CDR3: CASTTGTAFNEQFF

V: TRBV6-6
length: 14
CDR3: CASRTSGDTGELFF

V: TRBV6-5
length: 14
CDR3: CASSYGEGNQPQHF

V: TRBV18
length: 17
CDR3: CASSPPRGTGGGQPQHF

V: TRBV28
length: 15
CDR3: CASSPGGNTGNTIYF

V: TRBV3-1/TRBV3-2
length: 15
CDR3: CASSHWTGGTGELFF

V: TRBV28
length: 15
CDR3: CASSLVQNMNTEAFF

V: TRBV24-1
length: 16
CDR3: CATSDALESSYNEQFF

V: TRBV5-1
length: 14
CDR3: CASSRTGPNTEAFF

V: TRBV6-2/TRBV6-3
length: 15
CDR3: CASSRPDRGGQPQHF

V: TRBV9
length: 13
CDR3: CASSVRQGTEAFF

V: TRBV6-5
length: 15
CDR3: CASSSWDTSNSPLHF

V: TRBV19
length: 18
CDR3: CASSMARQGAIYNQPQHF

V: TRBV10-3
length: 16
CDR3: CAISGGLGAITDTQYF

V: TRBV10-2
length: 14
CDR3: CASSVMGAGETQYF

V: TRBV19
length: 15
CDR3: CASSLRLATGNEQFF

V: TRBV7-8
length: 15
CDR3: CASSSTGGQGQPQHF

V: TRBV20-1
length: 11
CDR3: CSSWEGNGYTF

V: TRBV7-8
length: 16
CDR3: CASSLVGGVGNYGYTF

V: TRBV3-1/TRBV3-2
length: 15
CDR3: CASSQAGQPNSPLHF

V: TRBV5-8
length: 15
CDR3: CASSLGTGVTETQYF

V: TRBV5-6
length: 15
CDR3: CASSFSQGKGQPQHF

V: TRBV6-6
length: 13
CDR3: CASSYLGDSPLHF

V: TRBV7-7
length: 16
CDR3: CASSPTREGGANVLTF

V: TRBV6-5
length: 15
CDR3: CASRTGSPLGTEAFF

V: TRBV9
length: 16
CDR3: CASSVTAGGSTDTQYF

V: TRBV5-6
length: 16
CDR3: CASSLLGQGAGYEQFF

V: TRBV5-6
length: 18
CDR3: CASSFRLAGGQGANVLTF

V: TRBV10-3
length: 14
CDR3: CAISRQGVGDTQYF

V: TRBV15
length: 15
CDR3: CATSSSTGTGETQYF

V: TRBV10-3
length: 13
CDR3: CAISDLPDYGYTF

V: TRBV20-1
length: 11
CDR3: CSARDLVGYTF

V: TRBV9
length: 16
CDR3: CASSTPQGAGGYGYTF

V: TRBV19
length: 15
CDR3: CASSPTPTLSYGYTF

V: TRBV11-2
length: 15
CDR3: CASSLAGQASYEQYF